The entry that follows covers one T cell receptor (beta chain) sequence. This entry belongs to a study of blood T cell repertoires in COVID-19. Study summary: Samples taken during acute and convalescent COVID-19 were collected in the United States, Italy and Spain. PBMCs, B-cell-depleted T cells, or T cells were the source of the cDNA or gDNA that made up the material.

Clones were sequenced by immunoSEQ multiplex PCR, and TCRdb holds only the in-frame ones, with some missing. This sample has about 34,000 clones; more than 90% occur once, and the top ten carry around 40%. With 4 bases removed from V and 1 base from J, the gap between germline ends came to 12 bases. Germline CDR1 is SGHRS and CDR2 is YFSETQ. CDR3 length: 14 amino acids. The sequenced sample was peripheral blood. The V and J genes are TRBV5-1 and TRBJ2-7, with TRBD1 as a possible D gene (6 bases). This TCR derives from a man between 60 and 75 years old with active or convalescent COVID-19. The CDR3: CASSLQGLSYEQYF. CDR3 sequence (DNA): TGCGCCAGCAGCCTCCAGGGGTTATCCTACGAGCAGTACTTC. Looking up the rest from reference TRBV5-1 and TRBJ2-7 gives the full variable domain: KAGVTQTPRYLIKTRGQQVTLSCSPISGHRSVSWYQQTPGQGLQFLFEYFSETQRNKGNFPGRFSGRQFSNSRSEMNVSTLELGDSALYLCASSLQGLSYEQYFGPGTRLTVT.